Listed here are 8 T cell receptor beta chains from one sample, sequenced in a study of vaccination effects on CD4 cells after COVID-19. Data came from immunoSEQ multiplex PCR; TCRdb stores just in-frame clones and leaves some out. The sample carries tens of thousands of clones, 60% to 80% recorded once. Sequencing was preceded by expansion of antigen-specific CD4+ T cells with viral peptide pools in the ViraFEST assay. Subsequent to roughly 9 days of culture, CD4+ T cells were isolated. The cohort was immunized with two doses of either the BNT162b2 or mRNA-1273 vaccine. These receptors lack a known antigen. Sample: CD4+ T cells from PBMCs cultured with SARS-CoV-2 spike peptides, taken after COVID-19 vaccination. These receptors all stem from a human donor who received a COVID-19 vaccine. Some clones in this sample may be carry-over from other donors' samples.

The genes are TRBV3-1 (or the pseudogene TRBV3-2) and TRBJ2-7; 8 bases match TRBD1. The germline CDR1 and CDR2 sequences are LGHDT and YNNKEL (reference sequence). The CDR3 runs to 15 residues. V dropped 1 base and J dropped 5; count of bases not matched to a gene: 7. This CDR3 is CASSQGTGFSNEQYV. The CDR3 nucleotides are TGTGCCAGCAGCCAAGGGACAGGGTTCTCAAACGAGCAGTACGTC.

The chain links TRBV10-3 to TRBJ1-3, with D possibly TRBD1 on 5 matching bases. The germline CDR1 and CDR2 sequences are ENHRY and SYGVKD. The CDR3 has 16 residues. V was clipped by 4 bases and J by 0 bases, with 13 bases between them. CDR3 sequence: CAISGYTGNSGNTIYF. Here the CDR3 DNA reads TGTGCCATCAGTGGGTACACAGGCAACTCTGGAAACACCATATATTTT.

The V gene is TRBV10-3, the J gene TRBJ2-2, with 8 bases aligning to TRBD1. Trimming cost V 6 bases and J 1 base; bases outside gene matches: 1. The CDR3 has 14 residues. Germline V CDR1 and CDR2: ENHRY, SYGVKD. The DNA of the CDR3 is TGTGCCATCAGAGGGACAGGGAACACCGGGGAGCTGTTTTTT. Residues: CAIRGTGNTGELFF.

This clone came up once. The gene calls are TRBV7-8 and TRBJ2-3; 9 bases are a match to TRBD2. CDR1 SGHVS and CDR2 FQNEAQ come from the germline V gene. The ends lost 1 base at V and 6 bases at J; junction bases unmatched: 8. The CDR3 loop spans 16 amino acids. CDR3 in amino acids: CASSLGSRGGLDTQYF. The DNA of the CDR3 is TGTGCCAGCAGCTTAGGCTCGCGGGGGGGGCTGGATACGCAGTATTTT.

The genes are TRBV9 and TRBJ2-5, with a possible D match to TRBD1 (7 bases). Between the trimmed V and J ends, which lost 2 bases and 1 base, there was a span of 15 bases. Germline lookup yields CDR1 SGDLS and CDR2 YYNGEE. The CDR3 contains 16 residues. The CDR3 DNA reads as TGTGCCAGCAGCGTGGATGGAGGGGGCCCCCAAGAGACCCAGTACTTC. This encodes CASSVDGGGPQETQYF.

This chain links TRBV10-2 with TRBJ2-7; 7 bases line up with TRBD1. J gave up 6 bases and V 4 bases, and 6 bases lay outside the gene matches. The germline CDR1 and CDR2 sequences are WSHSY and SAAADI. The CDR3 has 13 residues. CDR3 coding DNA: TGCGCCAGCAGTGGAGGGACAGCCCGCGAGCAGTACGTC. Its protein product is CASSGGTAREQYV.

This clone has a single count. The CDR3 coding sequence is TGTGCCAGCAGCCGAGGGGGGCGTGAAGCTTTCTTT. Its translation: CASSRGGREAFF. The V and J genes are TRBV3-1 (or the pseudogene TRBV3-2) and TRBJ1-1; D is perhaps TRBD1 (6 bases). V gave up 4 bases and J gave up 7 bases, with 10 bases separating them. The germline gives CDR1 LGHDT, CDR2 YNNKEL (reference sequence). The CDR3 is 12 residues long.

The rearrangement uses TRBV6-1 and TRBJ2-7; 8 nucleotides align to TRBD1. Germline V gives CDR1 MNHNS, CDR2 SASEGT. The CDR3 has 15 amino acids. J was trimmed by 4 bases and V by 0 bases; bases with no gene match: 5. The chain's CDR3 is CASSEARTGLYEQYV. The CDR3 region has the DNA TGTGCCAGCAGTGAAGCTAGGACAGGGTTATACGAGCAGTACGTC.